This T cell receptor beta chain stems from a study of beta chain features in type 1 diabetes. Study-wide background: Across every sample, around 98 million sorted cells were examined in total.

Concerning this clone itself: What it recognizes is unknown.

Whole-study results and caveats: Using cDNA template may skew counts toward highly expressing activated cells.

Every single donor gave one heparinised blood draw, and these averaged roughly 100 mL. The CDR3 length is 14 residues. V lost 7 bases to trimming and J lost 6 bases; unmatched junction nucleotides: 9. CDR1 SQVTM and CDR2 ANQGSEA come from the germline V gene. Reverse transcription of all isolated RNA meant that expressed TCRB transcripts were sequenced. Assay: immunoSEQ multiplex PCR; the TCRdb copy retains only in-frame clones and omits some. This sample has some 200,000 clones, with roughly 11% found just once. This receptor was taken from a man aged 18 to 29 in good health. The J gene is TRBJ2-1, the V gene TRBV29-1; 10 bases agree with TRBD2. Sequencing was carried out using central memory CD4+ T cells from blood. CDR3 residues: CSAEALAGVNEQFF. CDR3 nucleotides: TGCAGCGCCGAAGCGCTAGCGGGAGTCAATGAGCAGTTCTTC.